These 28 T cell receptor beta chains originate from one sample sequenced in a study of blood T cell repertoires in COVID-19. Libraries were prepared by immunoSEQ multiplex PCR; TCRdb keeps only in-frame clonotypes and omits some of them. The sample consists of approximately 100,000 clones, about nine tenths of them appearing once. The sequencing sample was made of peripheral blood. All receptors derive from a man between 65 and 79 years old with acute or convalescent COVID-19.

The chain recombines TRBV9 with TRBJ1-2; D gene ambiguous. Germline CDR1 and CDR2: SGDLS and YYNGEE. The CDR3 sequence is 15 residues long. V lost 0 bases and J lost 5, with 14 bases in between. The CDR3 spells CASSVDPNGGYGYTF. For the CDR3, the DNA is TGTGCCAGCAGCGTAGACCCCAACGGAGGGTATGGCTACACCTTC.

This clone appeared a few times. V gene TRBV6-5 combines with J gene TRBJ1-6; 8 nucleotides align to TRBD1. Germline V gives CDR1 MNHEY, CDR2 SVGAGI. This CDR3 is 14 amino acids long. V lost 6 bases and J lost 10; bases outside the gene matches: 8. This CDR3 is CASRQGVTSSPLHF. In nucleotides, the CDR3 is TGTGCCAGCAGACAGGGGGTGACAAGCTCACCCCTCCACTTT.

The chain has TRBV5-1 and TRBJ1-1; possibly TRBD1 for D (5 bases). The CDR3 contains 14 residues. Germline V gene lookup returns CDR1 SGHRS and CDR2 YFSETQ. The V gene lost 1 base and the J gene lost 1 base, with 8 bases spanning the gap. The CDR3 DNA reads as TGCGCCAGCAGCTTGAGTCAGGGGAACACTGAAGCTTTCTTT. Translated: CASSLSQGNTEAFF.

J is TRBJ1-6 and V is TRBV6-5; TRBD1 matches 7 bases. The CDR3 totals 16 residues. Germline CDR1 and CDR2: MNHEY and SVGAGI. The V segment lost 8 bases and the J segment 10 bases; nucleotides outside the gene matches: 17. Here the CDR3 DNA reads TGTGCCAGCCGTTCACCTTTTACAGGGGAAGGATCACCCCTCCACTTT. This gives the protein CASRSPFTGEGSPLHF.

V is TRBV5-1 and J is TRBJ2-1; 11 bases fit TRBD2. Germline lookup yields CDR1 SGHRS and CDR2 YFSETQ. The V segment lost 4 bases and the J segment 4 bases; nucleotides outside the gene matches: 10. The CDR3 has 17 amino acids. CDR3 coding DNA: TGCGCCAGCAGCCCGTTACAACTAGCGGGGGAGTACAATGAGCAGTTCTTC. Translated: CASSPLQLAGEYNEQFF.

This clone was counted a single time. The V gene is TRBV9, the J gene TRBJ2-2, with D possibly TRBD2 on 5 matching bases. CDR1 is SGDLS, CDR2 YYNGEE, per germline. V gave up 4 bases and J gave up 4 bases, with 8 bases separating them. The CDR3 contains 13 residues. Here the CDR3 DNA reads TGTGCCAGCAGCACCCGGGGCACCGGGGAGCTGTTTTTT. This sequence encodes CASSTRGTGELFF.

V gene TRBV5-1 combines with J gene TRBJ1-4; 10 nucleotides agree with TRBD1. The V gene end was trimmed by 5 bases and the J gene end by 7 bases; junction bases not matched to a gene: 8. CDR1 is SGHRS and CDR2 is YFSETQ in the germline V gene. The CDR3 runs 15 residues. CDR3 coding DNA: TGCGCCAGCAGTGACGACAGGGGGCTGGGTGAAAAACTGTTTTTT. Translation gives CASSDDRGLGEKLFF.

This chain joins TRBV9 and TRBJ2-3; possible D gene TRBD2, 6 bases. The CDR3 length is 15 residues. The V end was cut by 0 bases, the J end by 4 bases, with 12 bases between. Germline loops: CDR1 SGDLS, CDR2 YYNGEE. The CDR3 spells CASSVVGSLADTQYF. CDR3 nucleotide sequence: TGTGCCAGCAGCGTAGTCGGGAGTCTTGCAGATACGCAGTATTTT.

The rearrangement uses TRBV19 and TRBJ1-1; possible D gene TRBD1, 5 bases. V lost 2 bases and J lost 1, with 8 bases in between. Looked up from germline, CDR1 is LNHDA and CDR2 is SQIVND (reference sequence). There are 14 residues in the CDR3. This CDR3 is CASSIQGQNTEAFF. The DNA of the CDR3 is TGTGCCAGTAGTATACAGGGTCAGAACACTGAAGCTTTCTTT.

V usage is TRBV28 and J usage is TRBJ2-7, with D uncertain. This CDR3 has 12 residues. Deletions cut 5 bases from V and 3 bases from J, with 8 bases between. Germline CDR1 is MDHEN and CDR2 is SYDVKM. For the CDR3, the DNA is TGTGCCAGCAGTCTCCTAGGCTACGAGCAGTACTTC. Protein product: CASSLLGYEQYF.

The chain joins TRBV6-5 to TRBJ2-5, with 7 bases that match TRBD2. CDR1 and CDR2 from the germline V gene are MNHEY and SVGAGI. The CDR3 is 15 amino acids. J gave up 1 base and V 0 bases, and 2 bases lay outside the gene matches. CDR3 amino acids: CASSYSGLFQETQYF. Written as DNA, the CDR3 is TGTGCCAGCAGTTACTCGGGACTATTCCAAGAGACCCAGTACTTC.

This clone has a handful of counts. This sequence joins TRBV24-1 and TRBJ2-3; D unclear. The CDR3 consists of 13 residues. Between the trimmed V and J ends, which lost 3 bases and 5 bases, there was a span of 8 bases. Germline loops: CDR1 KGHDR, CDR2 SFDVKD. DNA of the CDR3: TGTGCCACCAGTGATGGGCCCCAAGATACGCAGTATTTT. This translates into CATSDGPQDTQYF.

This chain joins TRBV28 and TRBJ2-1; D not resolved. V lost 3 bases and J lost 4, with 7 bases in between. Per germline, CDR1 MDHEN and CDR2 SYDVKM. The CDR3 is made up of 13 amino acids. The CDR3 DNA sequence: TGTGCCAGCAGTTTGACTGAGTACAATGAGCAGTTCTTC. Translating gives CASSLTEYNEQFF.

This clone was recorded once. The same CDR3 arises from other DNA sequences in this sample as well. The chain combines TRBV6-5 with TRBJ2-7; TRBD1 is a possible D gene (5 bases). The CDR3 consists of 14 residues. With 0 bases removed from V and 3 bases from J, the gap between germline ends came to 9 bases. The germline V gene encodes CDR1 MNHEY and CDR2 SVGAGI. The CDR3 DNA sequence: TGTGCCAGCAGTTACTCCCGACAGTACTACGAGCAGTACTTC. Translated: CASSYSRQYYEQYF.

The rearrangement links TRBV29-1 to TRBJ2-7; a possible D gene is TRBD1 (5 bases). The CDR3 is 11 amino acids. Looked up from germline, CDR1 is SQVTM and CDR2 is ANQGSEA. V lost 6 bases to trimming and J lost 2 bases, with 8 bases between them. CDR3 nucleotide sequence: TGCAGCGTCAGGGTGGCCTACGAGCAGTACTTC. Translation gives CSVRVAYEQYF.

V usage is TRBV11-3 and J usage is TRBJ2-7; maybe TRBD2 (5 bases). This CDR3 has 13 residues. Germline V CDR1 and CDR2: SGHNT, YENEEA. V lost 5 bases and J lost 1, with 9 bases in between. The CDR3 coding sequence is TGTGCCAGCAGCCCGGGGTCTTCCTACGAGCAGTACTTC. It is translated as CASSPGSSYEQYF. The full variable domain, in which reference TRBV11-3 and TRBJ2-7 provide the parts outside the CDR3, is EAGVVQSPRYKIIEKKQPVAFWCNPISGHNTLYWYLQNLGQGPELLIRYENEEAVDDSQLPKDRFSAERLKGVDSTLKIQPAELGDSAVYLCASSPGSSYEQYFGPGTRLTVT.

The chain uses TRBV29-1 and TRBJ2-3, with D perhaps TRBD2 (5 bases). V was shortened by 4 bases and J by 3 bases, with 8 bases between the two germline ends. There are 12 residues in the CDR3. Germline V gene sequence: CDR1 SQVTM, CDR2 ANQGSEA. CDR3 coding DNA: TGCAGCGTTGCCCCGGGGACAGATACGCAGTATTTT. It codes for CSVAPGTDTQYF.

The chain is built from TRBV5-1 and TRBJ1-4; 10 bases map to TRBD1. Germline assignment: CDR1 SGHRS and CDR2 YFSETQ. The CDR3 totals 18 residues. V shed 3 bases, J shed 3 bases, and the junction held 11 bases outside the gene matches. For the CDR3, the DNA is TGCGCCAGCAGCTCTCTACCGGGACAGGGGCTTCCTAATGAAAAACTGTTTTTT. Its protein product is CASSSLPGQGLPNEKLFF.

V and J are TRBV6-1 and TRBJ1-2; possible D gene TRBD1, 6 bases. Germline loops: CDR1 MNHNS, CDR2 SASEGT. The CDR3 loop spans 14 amino acids. V was cut by 5 bases and J by 0 bases, with 10 bases left in between. Here the CDR3 DNA reads TGTGCCAGCAGTCAGGACAGACCTAACTATGGCTACACCTTC. It codes for CASSQDRPNYGYTF.

The chain recombines TRBV5-1 with TRBJ2-5, with D tentatively TRBD2 (6 bases). Germline-derived CDR1 and CDR2 are SGHRS and YFSETQ. The CDR3 runs to 17 residues. With 1 base removed from V and 4 bases from J, the gap between germline ends came to 20 bases. Here the CDR3 DNA reads TGCGCCAGCAGCTTGTATCGGGGGTCAGTGTTTGGAGAGACCCAGTACTTC. Protein sequence: CASSLYRGSVFGETQYF.

The J gene is TRBJ2-7, the V gene TRBV11-1; D remains ambiguous. The CDR3 runs to 13 residues. V dropped 7 bases and J dropped 2 bases, with 12 bases sitting between them. Germline V lookup: CDR1 SGHAT, CDR2 FQDESV (reference sequence). The CDR3 DNA is TGTGCCAGCACCTCCCAGGCTGCCTACGAGCAGTACTTC. This codes for CASTSQAAYEQYF.

This rearrangement joins TRBV18 to TRBJ1-2; D is unresolved. The CDR3 runs 15 residues. Germline CDR1 is KGHSH and CDR2 is LQKENI. Trimming cost V 2 bases and J 0 bases, with 10 bases left between them. The DNA of the CDR3 is TGTGCCAGCTCACCAATAACGGAGCCTAACTATGGCTACACCTTC. Translating it yields CASSPITEPNYGYTF.

The chain uses TRBV7-2 and TRBJ1-2, with 7 bases matching TRBD1. After removal of 5 bases from V and 7 bases from J, the junction contained 7 bases not matched to a gene. The CDR3 consists of 13 residues. Per the germline V gene, CDR1 is SGHTA and CDR2 is FQGNSA. In DNA form, the CDR3 reads TGTGCCAGCAGCGGACGACAGGGTGGTGGCTACACCTTC. Translated, it gives CASSGRQGGGYTF.

V gene TRBV7-2 combines with J gene TRBJ1-1, with TRBD1 identical over 8 bases. This CDR3 comprises 15 residues. V shed 4 bases and J 5 bases; nucleotides not matched to a gene: 9. CDR1 is SGHTA and CDR2 is FQGNSA in the germline V gene. The CDR3 reads CASSSRTGFITEAFF. DNA of the CDR3: TGTGCCAGCAGCTCAAGGACAGGGTTTATTACTGAAGCTTTCTTT.

CDR3 protein: CASSPLFMGEDRTEAFF. CDR3 in DNA: TGTGCCAGCAGCCCCTTATTTATGGGGGAGGATCGGACTGAAGCTTTCTTT. The rearrangement uses TRBV7-8 and TRBJ1-1, with TRBD1 as a possible D gene (5 bases). Germline V gene sequence: CDR1 SGHVS, CDR2 FQNEAQ. The CDR3 has 17 amino acids. Trimming took off 5 bases at V and 5 bases at J, with 24 bases between the two ends.

The chain combines TRBV9 with TRBJ2-5; 12 nucleotides match TRBD1. V was clipped by 3 bases and J by 5 bases; unmatched bases: 8. Germline CDR1 reads SGDLS; CDR2 reads YYNGEE. The CDR3 has 16 amino acids. The CDR3 sequence is CASSAPGQGARETQYF. In nucleotides, the CDR3 is TGTGCCAGCAGCGCACCGGGACAGGGGGCCAGGGAGACCCAGTACTTC.

CDR3 in DNA: TGTGCCAGCAGGACAGGGCCTGAAGCTTTCTTT. Encoded protein: CASRTGPEAFF. This chain links TRBV3-1 (or the pseudogene TRBV3-2) with TRBJ1-1; 7 bases fit TRBD1. V was clipped by 6 bases and J by 6 bases; unmatched bases: 1. The germline gives CDR1 LGHDT, CDR2 YNNKEL (reference sequence). CDR3 length: 11 amino acids.

This sequence joins TRBV19 and TRBJ1-5; 7 nucleotides line up with TRBD1. The CDR3 loop spans 14 amino acids. Trimming cost V 3 bases and J 5 bases; bases outside gene matches: 4. The V gene's germline CDR1 is LNHDA and CDR2 SQIVND (reference sequence). CDR3 nucleotides: TGTGCCAGTAGTATTAGGGACAGCTATCAGCCCCAGCATTTT. It codes for CASSIRDSYQPQHF.